This TCR beta chain is drawn from a study of cytomegalovirus exposure and HLA in healthy donors. Turning to the study itself: Of some 400 genotyped donors, about 81% grouped in the Caucasian-associated ancestry cluster.

A word on this clone: The antigen is undetermined.

Findings and limits, study-wide: Reported performance of the classifier showed diagnosis of cytomegalovirus status with high specificity and sensitivity. Later work showed greater clonal expansion in HLA-associated TCR beta chains than in equally common others. Later work found most CMV-associated TCR beta chains apparently HLA-restricted.

Primers for the PCR totalled 60 Vbeta and 13 Jbeta. Produced via immunoSEQ multiplex PCR; TCRdb's table is partial and in-frame only. The listing contains 30,000 to 35,000 clones. The sequenced sample consisted of PBMCs. This clonotype was obtained from a woman aged 40 to 50 in good health and CMV-seropositive.

The CDR3 protein is CASSFQGAAEAFF. The CDR3 nucleotides read TGTGCCAGCAGTTTCCAGGGGGCCGCTGAAGCTTTCTTT. The chain recombines TRBV28 with TRBJ1-1; 8 nucleotides align to TRBD1. The V segment lost 3 bases and the J segment 6 bases; nucleotides outside the gene matches: 3. Looked up from germline, CDR1 is MDHEN and CDR2 is SYDVKM. The CDR3 runs 13 residues.